This T cell receptor beta chain is from a study of regulatory and conventional T cells in RAG deficiency. Using immunoSEQ multiplex PCR, the repertoire was profiled, and TCRdb retains in-frame clones only, with some absent. Here the sample spans about 46,000 clones, 80% to 90% being singletons. Conventional CD4+ T cells were sorted from blood as CD25-low CD127-high cells. The CDR3 has 15 amino acids. V gave up 5 bases and J gave up 7 bases; unmatched junction bases: 8. The germline gives CDR1 KGHSH, CDR2 LQKENI. This clone was seen only a few times. The same sample was also used in a study of regulatory T cells. From that study: The PCR used 52 TRBV and 13 TRBJ primers.

The specimen sequenced was CD4+ effector T cells sorted from blood. The V call is TRBV18, the J call TRBJ1-4; TRBD1 agrees at 9 bases. This TCR derives from a human donor in good health. The CDR3 DNA reads as TGTGCCAGCTCATCGACAGGGGGACGAGGTGAAAAACTGTTTTTT. It is translated as CASSSTGGRGEKLFF.